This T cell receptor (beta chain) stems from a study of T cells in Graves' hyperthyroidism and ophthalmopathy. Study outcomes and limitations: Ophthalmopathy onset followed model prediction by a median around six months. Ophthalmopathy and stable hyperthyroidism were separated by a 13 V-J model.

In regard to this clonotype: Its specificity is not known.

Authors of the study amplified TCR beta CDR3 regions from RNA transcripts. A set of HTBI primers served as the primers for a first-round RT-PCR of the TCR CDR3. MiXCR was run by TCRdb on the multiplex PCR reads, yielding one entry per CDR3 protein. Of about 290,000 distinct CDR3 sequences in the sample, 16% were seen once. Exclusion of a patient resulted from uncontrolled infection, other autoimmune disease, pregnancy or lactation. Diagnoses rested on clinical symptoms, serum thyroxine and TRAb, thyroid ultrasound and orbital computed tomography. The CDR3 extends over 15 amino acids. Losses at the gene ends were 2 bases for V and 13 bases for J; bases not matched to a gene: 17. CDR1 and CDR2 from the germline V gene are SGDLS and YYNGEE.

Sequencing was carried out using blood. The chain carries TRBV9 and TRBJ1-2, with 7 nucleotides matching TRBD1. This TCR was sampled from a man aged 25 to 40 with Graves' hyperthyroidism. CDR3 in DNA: TGTGCCAGCAGCGTGGAGGGGGCGCGATTCGAAGGGGGCACCTTC. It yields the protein CASSVEGARFEGGTF.